These 29 T cell receptor beta chains share one sample of origin, sequenced in a study of CD8 T cells in ankylosing spondylitis. TCRdb recomputed calls from the 5' RACE reads with MiXCR, one row per CDR3 protein. The data contain 150,000 or so distinct CDR3 sequences, just over 9.5% of them singletons. The sample taken for sequencing was blood, either unsorted or a sorted T cell fraction (not recorded which). These receptors all stem from a female donor with ankylosing spondylitis or in good health (not recorded which).

This clonotype was detected a few times. The chain couples TRBV12-3 or TRBV12-4 to TRBJ2-7, with 10 bases aligning to TRBD2. The junction had 4 bases not matched to a gene; V was cut back by 3 bases and J by 5 bases. This CDR3 contains 14 residues. CDR3 DNA sequence: TGTGCCAGCAGTTTCCTAGCGGGAGTCAACGAGCAGTACTTC. Residues: CASSFLAGVNEQYF.

This chain uses TRBV20-1 with TRBJ2-7; 12 bases are shared with TRBD2. CDR1 is DFQATT, CDR2 SNEGSKA, per germline (reference sequence). Trimming took 1 base from V and 5 from J; bases not matched to a gene: 9. The CDR3 is made up of 16 amino acids. The CDR3 sequence is CSARAPSSGRAHEQYF. The CDR3 coding sequence is TGCAGTGCTAGAGCCCCATCTAGCGGGAGGGCCCACGAGCAGTACTTC.

This clonotype was counted many times. The chain carries TRBV7-8 and TRBJ2-5; D uncertain. Germline V gene lookup returns CDR1 SGHVS and CDR2 FQNEAQ. V gave up 4 bases and J gave up 2 bases, with 11 bases separating them. The length of the CDR3 is 14 residues. As DNA, the CDR3 is TGTGCCAGCAGCTCTACGGTGTATCAAGAGACCCAGTACTTC. Translating gives CASSSTVYQETQYF.

The chain links TRBV6-2 or TRBV6-3 to TRBJ2-1; 7 positions agree with TRBD2. Trimming cost V 2 bases and J 8 bases; bases outside gene matches: 3. CDR3 length: 13 residues. Germline loops: CDR1 MNHEY, CDR2 SVGEGT. The CDR3 here is CASSYPRGDEQFF. The CDR3 DNA is TGTGCCAGCAGTTACCCTCGGGGGGATGAGCAGTTCTTC.

The chain is built from TRBV19 and TRBJ2-1; 9 bases are a match to TRBD2. V gave up 3 bases and J gave up 8 bases; unmatched junction bases: 17. CDR3 length equals 18 residues. Per germline, CDR1 LNHDA and CDR2 SQIVND (reference sequence). The CDR3 DNA reads as TGTGCCAGTAGTATTCCAAGGGGCGGGAGGGCCCTTTACTATGAGCAGTTCTTC. Residues: CASSIPRGGRALYYEQFF.

V and J are TRBV6-1 and TRBJ1-1; no reliable D call. V lost 6 bases to trimming and J lost 0 bases, with 17 bases between them. The CDR3 spans 16 residues. Germline lookup yields CDR1 MNHNS and CDR2 SASEGT. The CDR3 reads CASSQAKQRMNTEAFF. The DNA for the CDR3 is TGTGCCAGCAGCCAAGCAAAACAGCGCATGAACACTGAAGCTTTCTTT.

Note on this clonotype: A read error may explain this, as a much larger clone is one base away. The gene calls are TRBV6-1 and TRBJ1-2; tentatively, D is TRBD1 (5 bases). V lost 4 bases and J lost 2, with 17 bases in between. This CDR3 is 16 amino acids long. Germline CDR1 and CDR2: MNHNS and SASEGT. This chain's CDR3 is CASSALPRRTNYGYTF. CDR3 nucleotide sequence: TGTGCCAGCAGTGCTCTTCCGAGACGGACAAACTATGGCTACACCTTC.

This clonotype was seen a handful of times. The chain is built from TRBV27 and TRBJ1-3; no clear D gene. The CDR3 loop spans 12 amino acids. V lost 6 bases and J lost 3, with 6 bases in between. CDR1 is MNHEY, CDR2 SMNVEV, per germline (reference sequence). The CDR3 loop is CASSPGGNTIYF. The CDR3 DNA reads as TGTGCCAGCAGCCCGGGTGGAAACACCATATATTTT.

This clonotype appeared a few times. The chain couples TRBV27 to TRBJ1-2; 8 bases are a match to TRBD1. After removal of 2 bases from V and 6 bases from J, the junction contained 5 bases not matched to a gene. The germline V gene has CDR1 MNHEY and CDR2 SMNVEV (reference sequence). The CDR3 runs 14 residues. CDR3 nucleotide sequence: TGTGCCAGCAGTTTAGGGACAGGCTCTGATGGCTACACCTTC. Its protein product is CASSLGTGSDGYTF.

Only a few counts were recorded for this clonotype. The chain couples TRBV28 to TRBJ1-2; possible D gene TRBD1, 5 bases. Germline CDR1 MDHEN, CDR2 SYDVKM. This CDR3 has 13 residues. V was pared by 3 bases and J by 10 bases, with 15 bases between. For the CDR3, the DNA is TGTGCCAGCAGTTTGGGGCCGAAGGAAGACTACACCTTC. This encodes CASSLGPKEDYTF.

This clonotype was seen many times. The V gene is TRBV7-6, the J gene TRBJ2-3; TRBD2 aligns across 10 bases. J lost 4 bases, V lost 2 bases, and 6 bases had no gene match. This CDR3 contains 16 residues. Per the germline V gene, CDR1 is SGHVS and CDR2 is FNYEAQ. CDR3 bases: TGTGCCAGCAGCTTATTCACTAGCGGGAACCCAGATACGCAGTATTTT. Its translation: CASSLFTSGNPDTQYF. Full variable domain (rest looked up from reference TRBV7-6 and TRBJ2-3): GAGVSQSPRYKVTKRGQDVALRCDPISGHVSLYWYRQALGQGPEFLTYFNYEAQQDKSGLPNDRFSAERPEGSISTLTIQRTEQRDSAMYRCASSLFTSGNPDTQYFGPGTRLTVL.

This clonotype was counted only a few times. The rearrangement uses TRBV6-5 and TRBJ1-6; no definite D call. Germline V gene sequence: CDR1 MNHEY, CDR2 SVGAGI. This CDR3 region has 14 residues. V shed 4 bases and J shed 7 bases, with 11 bases lying between them. The CDR3 coding sequence is TGTGCCAGCAGTTTCCGGGAGTTAAATTCACCCCTCCACTTT. Its translation is CASSFRELNSPLHF.

The CDR3 loop reads CASSQGVTGPIYGYTF. As DNA, the CDR3 is TGTGCCAGCAGCCAAGGAGTGACGGGACCCATTTATGGCTACACCTTC. The chain joins TRBV14 to TRBJ1-2; D might be TRBD1 (5 bases). The V and J ends lost 1 base and 5 bases respectively, with 17 bases between them. Germline loops: CDR1 SGHDN, CDR2 FVKESK. The CDR3 consists of 16 residues.

This clonotype was observed a handful of times. V is TRBV11-2 and J is TRBJ2-5; 9 bases align to TRBD2. The CDR3 is 16 residues long. The J segment lost 5 bases and the V segment lost 1 base, leaving 8 bases of the junction unmatched. CDR1 and CDR2 (germline): SGHAT, FQNNGV. For the CDR3, the DNA is TGTGCCAGCAGCTTAGCCTATAGCGGGAGATTCGAGACCCAGTACTTC. It codes for CASSLAYSGRFETQYF.

This clonotype occurred a few times. The chain couples TRBV5-1 to TRBJ2-3; TRBD2 is a possible D gene (6 bases). Germline V gene sequence: CDR1 SGHRS, CDR2 YFSETQ. V gave up 0 bases and J gave up 2 bases, with 10 bases separating them. The CDR3 is 15 amino acids. CDR3 sequence (DNA): TGCGCCAGCAGCTTGGATAGCGGACTCACAGATACGCAGTATTTT. Residues: CASSLDSGLTDTQYF.

CDR3 DNA: TGTGCCACCAGTGAGGGGGGGGAGACCCAGTACTTC. Amino acids: CATSEGGETQYF. The V gene is TRBV24-1, the J gene TRBJ2-5; 7 nucleotides line up with TRBD2. The CDR3 loop spans 12 amino acids. Trimming cost V 4 bases and J 5 bases; bases outside gene matches: 0. The germline gives CDR1 KGHDR, CDR2 SFDVKD.

This clonotype was counted between two and nine times. This chain connects TRBV20-1 to TRBJ2-1; D is perhaps TRBD2 (5 bases). This CDR3 is built from 13 residues. Between the trimmed V and J ends, which lost 1 base and 10 bases, there was a span of 14 bases. Germline V lookup: CDR1 DFQATT, CDR2 SNEGSKA (reference sequence). Here the CDR3 DNA reads TGCAGTGCTAGAGTAGGGAGTGGAGTCGAGCAGTTCTTC. Encoded protein: CSARVGSGVEQFF.

This clonotype occurred many times. The chain joins TRBV7-6 to TRBJ2-7, with no clear D. Germline CDR1 and CDR2: SGHVS and FNYEAQ. The CDR3 has 15 amino acids. Trimming took 5 bases from V and 2 from J, leaving 16 bases between them. CDR3 loop: CASSPSALRTYEQYF. The CDR3 DNA is TGTGCCAGCAGCCCTAGTGCTTTGAGGACCTACGAGCAGTACTTC.

Ten or more counts support this clonotype. The chain is built from TRBV20-1 and TRBJ2-4; no reliable D call. The germline gives CDR1 DFQATT, CDR2 SNEGSKA (reference sequence). The CDR3 runs to 13 residues. The V end was cut by 5 bases, the J end by 2 bases, with 10 bases between. In DNA form, the CDR3 reads TGCAGTGCTTGGAGCAGATCCAAAAACATTCAGTACTTC. Amino acids: CSAWSRSKNIQYF.

This clonotype came up a few times. The rearrangement joins TRBV4-3 to TRBJ1-2; 7 nucleotides match TRBD1. With 3 bases clipped from V and 7 bases from J, the junction kept 5 bases outside the gene matches. The length of the CDR3 is 13 residues. From germline, CDR1 is LGHNA and CDR2 YSLEER. CDR3 loop: CASSHLTGVGYTF. CDR3 nucleotide sequence: TGCGCCAGCAGCCACCTAACAGGGGTTGGCTACACCTTC.

The genes are TRBV12-3 or TRBV12-4 and TRBJ2-1; D is uncertain. V shed 3 bases and J shed 8 bases, with 17 bases lying between them. The CDR3 totals 15 residues. The CDR3 is CASSFEAIVEDEQFF. The CDR3 DNA sequence: TGTGCCAGCAGTTTCGAGGCAATAGTAGAGGATGAGCAGTTCTTC.

This clonotype was found many times. The chain uses TRBV28 and TRBJ2-2; TRBD2 aligns across 7 bases. This CDR3 comprises 15 residues. Germline CDR1 is MDHEN and CDR2 is SYDVKM. Trimming took 2 bases from V and 6 from J; bases not matched to a gene: 6. The CDR3 sequence: CASSLTLRGAGELFF. For the CDR3, the DNA is TGTGCCAGCAGTTTAACTCTTCGGGGGGCCGGGGAGCTGTTTTTT.

This clonotype was found a few times. The chain combines TRBV5-1 with TRBJ1-2, with D maybe TRBD1 (6 bases). CDR1 and CDR2 (germline): SGHRS, YFSETQ. The CDR3 consists of 16 residues. The V gene lost 3 bases and the J gene lost 1 base, with 16 bases spanning the gap. CDR3 sequence reads: CASSSGGQNFNYGYTF. The CDR3, as DNA: TGCGCCAGCAGCTCCGGGGGGCAGAACTTTAACTATGGCTACACCTTC.

The table lists this clonotype with many counts. V gene TRBV20-1 combines with J gene TRBJ2-1; D not resolved. CDR3 length: 13 residues. CDR1 is DFQATT and CDR2 is SNEGSKA in the germline V gene (reference sequence). The CDR3: CSLMTLESHEQFF. Written as DNA, the CDR3 is TGCAGCCTTATGACACTTGAGAGCCATGAGCAGTTCTTC.

This clonotype was observed many times. The CDR3 reads CASSGTGRMNTEAFF. The DNA for the CDR3 is TGCGCCAGCAGCGGGACAGGGAGGATGAACACTGAAGCTTTCTTT. V gene TRBV5-1 combines with J gene TRBJ1-1; 9 positions agree with TRBD1. Germline V lookup: CDR1 SGHRS, CDR2 YFSETQ. The CDR3 contains 15 residues. V dropped 4 bases and J dropped 0; count of bases not matched to a gene: 4.

The genes are TRBV20-1 and TRBJ2-1; the D gene is possibly TRBD2 (5 bases). V lost 7 bases to trimming and J lost 0 bases, with 10 bases between them. The CDR3 contains 13 residues. Germline values: CDR1 DFQATT, CDR2 SNEGSKA (reference sequence). The chain's CDR3 is CSGSGSSYNEQFF. CDR3 DNA: TGCAGTGGGAGCGGAAGCTCCTACAATGAGCAGTTCTTC.

V gene TRBV6-2 or TRBV6-3 combines with J gene TRBJ2-1; 8 nucleotides match TRBD2. Trimming took 2 bases from V and 5 from J; bases not matched to a gene: 2. Germline CDR1 and CDR2: MNHEY and SVGEGT. This CDR3 contains 14 residues. CDR3 region: CASSYVREDNEQFF. In DNA, the CDR3 is TGTGCCAGCAGTTACGTGCGGGAGGACAATGAGCAGTTCTTC.

Only a few counts were recorded for this clonotype. This sequence joins TRBV4-1 and TRBJ2-7, with 8 bases matching TRBD2. Germline V gene sequence: CDR1 MGHRA, CDR2 YSYEKL. V was pared by 5 bases and J by 0 bases, with 6 bases of the junction left unmatched. This CDR3 contains 15 residues. CDR3 DNA: TGCGCCAGCAGCTTACTAGCGGTCCCCTCCTACGAGCAGTACTTC. Translation: CASSLLAVPSYEQYF.

At least ten counts were recorded for this clonotype. The chain combines TRBV24-1 with TRBJ2-1; a possible D gene is TRBD2 (6 bases). V lost 11 bases and J 5 bases, leaving 18 bases between the germline ends. The CDR3 extends over 14 amino acids. The germline gives CDR1 KGHDR, CDR2 SFDVKD. CDR3 bases: TGTGCCAGCTCGGGACTTCCCCCCCACAATGAGCAGTTCTTC. The encoded protein is CASSGLPPHNEQFF.